These T cell receptor beta chains were read from a single sample in a study of T cell repertoires in cytomegalovirus infection. No antigen has been assigned to these receptors. TCRdb independently ran MiXCR on the reads; one entry per CDR3 protein. The table has some 920,000 distinct CDR3 sequences, approximately 31% seen once. Sequenced material: cultured CD8+ T cells from PBMCs, taken from culture after CMV antigen stimulation. The receptors come from a human donor in good health (CMV status not recorded). Some clones in this sample may be carry-over from other donors' samples. Both conserved end residues are part of each CDR3. D genes are given only for firm matches. Not all rows give a size; the values are once, few, many and, for expanded clones, a class.

few,TRBV14,TRBD1,TRBJ2-7,TGTGCCAGCAGCCAAGAAGAGGGGGCGGTCGAGCAGTACTTC,CASSQEEGAVEQYF
few,TRBV7-9,TRBD2,TRBJ2-1,TGTGCCAGCAGCTCCTATTTAGCGGGGAACAATGAGCAGTTCTTC,CASSSYLAGNNEQFF
NA,TRBV2,TRBD1,TRBJ1-3,TGTGCCAGCAGTGAAACCTTGACAGGGGCAAAAAACACCATATATTTT,CASSETLTGAKNTIYF
many,TRBV20-1,TRBD1,TRBJ1-2,TGCAGTGCTAGATCGTCACAGGGGGCCTACTATGGCTACACCTTC,CSARSSQGAYYGYTF
NA,TRBV12-3/TRBV12-4,NA,TRBJ2-7,TGTGCCAGCACCCCGGGGCCGGAGTACGAGCAGTACTTC,CASTPGPEYEQYF
few,TRBV13,NA,TRBJ1-4,TGTGCCAGCAGCTCCGGGGCAGACGAAAAACTGTTTTTT,CASSSGADEKLFF
NA,TRBV6-2/TRBV6-3,TRBD1,TRBJ2-1,TGTGCCAGCAGTCCCAGGACAGGCAGTCACAAGTTGAACGAGCAGTTCTTC,CASSPRTGSHKLNEQFF
once,TRBV4-1,TRBD2,TRBJ2-1,TGCGCCAGCAGCCGGGGACTAGCGGGGATCACACGACGCGGCGAGCAGTTCTTC,CASSRGLAGITRRGEQFF
NA,TRBV7-2,TRBD2,TRBJ2-5,TGTGCCAGCAGCGCTCTAGCGGGAGGGCCCCCCGCGCGTGAGACCCAGTACTTC,CASSALAGGPPARETQYF
many,TRBV12-3/TRBV12-4,NA,TRBJ1-5,TGTGCCAGCAGTCCCGGGGTGATTCAGCCCCAGCATTTT,CASSPGVIQPQHF